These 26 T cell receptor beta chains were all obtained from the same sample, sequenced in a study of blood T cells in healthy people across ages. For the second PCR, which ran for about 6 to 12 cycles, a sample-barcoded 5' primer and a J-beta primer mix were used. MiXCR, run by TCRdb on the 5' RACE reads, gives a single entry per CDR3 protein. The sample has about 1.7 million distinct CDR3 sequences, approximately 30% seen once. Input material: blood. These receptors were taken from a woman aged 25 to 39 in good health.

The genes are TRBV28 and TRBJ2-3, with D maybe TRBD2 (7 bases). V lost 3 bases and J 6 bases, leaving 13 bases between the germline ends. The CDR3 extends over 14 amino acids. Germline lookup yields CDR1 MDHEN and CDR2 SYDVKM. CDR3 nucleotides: TGTGCCAGCAGTTTCTCCAGGGGAGGGGATACGCAGTATTTT. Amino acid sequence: CASSFSRGGDTQYF.

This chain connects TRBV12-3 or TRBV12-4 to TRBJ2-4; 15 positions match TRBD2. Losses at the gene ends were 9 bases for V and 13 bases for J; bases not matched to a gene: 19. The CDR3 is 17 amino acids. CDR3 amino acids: CASSPGTSGGNYNEQYF. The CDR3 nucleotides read TGTGCCAGTAGCCCCGGGACTAGCGGGGGGAACTACAATGAGCAGTACTTC.

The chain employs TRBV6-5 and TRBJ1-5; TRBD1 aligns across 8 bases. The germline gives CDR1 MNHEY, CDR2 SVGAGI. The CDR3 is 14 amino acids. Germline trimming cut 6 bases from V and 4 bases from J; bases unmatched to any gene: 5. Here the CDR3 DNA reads TGTGCCAGCAGCTCGGACAGGGTAAATCAGCCCCAGCATTTT. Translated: CASSSDRVNQPQHF.

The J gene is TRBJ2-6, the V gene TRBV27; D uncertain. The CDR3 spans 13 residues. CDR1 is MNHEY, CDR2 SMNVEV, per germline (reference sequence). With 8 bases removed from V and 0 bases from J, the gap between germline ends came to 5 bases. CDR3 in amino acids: CASGYSGANVLTF. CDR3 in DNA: TGTGCCAGCGGGTACTCTGGGGCCAACGTCCTGACTTTC.

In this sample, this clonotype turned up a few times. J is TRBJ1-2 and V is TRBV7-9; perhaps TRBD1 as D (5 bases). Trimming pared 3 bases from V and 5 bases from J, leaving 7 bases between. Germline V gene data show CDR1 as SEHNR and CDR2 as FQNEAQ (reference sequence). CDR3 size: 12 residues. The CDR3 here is CASSFREYGYTF. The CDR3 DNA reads TGTGCCAGCAGCTTCAGGGAGTATGGCTACACCTTC.

CDR3: CASSWGAPSYGYTF. In nucleotides, the CDR3 is TGTGCCAGCAGCTGGGGGGCGCCAAGCTATGGCTACACCTTC. This sequence joins TRBV7-9 and TRBJ1-2; D may be TRBD1 (6 bases). V lost 4 bases, J lost 4 bases, and 13 bases lay in between. The CDR3 contains 14 residues. Germline V gene data show CDR1 as SEHNR and CDR2 as FQNEAQ (reference sequence). The full variable domain, completed using reference TRBV7-9 and TRBJ1-2, is DTGVSQNPRHKITKRGQNVTFRCDPISEHNRLYWYRQTLGQGPEFLTYFQNEAQLEKSRLLSDRFSAERPKGSFSTLEIQRTEQGDSAMYLCASSWGAPSYGYTFGSGTRLTVV.

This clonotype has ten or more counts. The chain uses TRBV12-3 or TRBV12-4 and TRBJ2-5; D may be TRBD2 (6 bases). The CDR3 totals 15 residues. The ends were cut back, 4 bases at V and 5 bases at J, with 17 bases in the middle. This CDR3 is CASSSWTNEGETQYF. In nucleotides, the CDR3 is TGTGCCAGCAGTTCATGGACTAACGAGGGGGAGACCCAGTACTTC.

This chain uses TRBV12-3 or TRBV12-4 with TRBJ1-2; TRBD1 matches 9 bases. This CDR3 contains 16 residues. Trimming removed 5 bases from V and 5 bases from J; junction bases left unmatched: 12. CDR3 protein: CASSRMIGQGRYGYTF. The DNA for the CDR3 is TGTGCCAGCAGTCGAATGATCGGACAGGGGCGGTATGGCTACACCTTC.

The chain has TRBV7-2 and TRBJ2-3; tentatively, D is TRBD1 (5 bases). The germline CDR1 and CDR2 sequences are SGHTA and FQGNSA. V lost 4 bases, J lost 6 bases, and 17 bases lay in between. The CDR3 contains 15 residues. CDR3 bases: TGTGCCAGCAGCTCCCAGCCAGGGCCTGGGGATACGCAGTATTTT. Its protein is CASSSQPGPGDTQYF. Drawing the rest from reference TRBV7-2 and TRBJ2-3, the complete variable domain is GAGVSQSPSNKVTEKGKDVELRCDPISGHTALYWYRQSLGQGLEFLIYFQGNSAPDKSGLPSDRFSAERTGGSVSTLTIQRTQQEDSAVYLCASSSQPGPGDTQYFGPGTRLTVL.

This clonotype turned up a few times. The CDR3 sequence is CASSLPGTSGVTDTQYF. Here the CDR3 DNA reads TGTGCCAGCAGTTTGCCCGGGACTAGCGGGGTCACAGATACGCAGTATTTT. V gene TRBV28 combines with J gene TRBJ2-3; 13 positions match TRBD2. CDR3 length: 17 residues. V was clipped by 3 bases and J by 2 bases; unmatched bases: 5. The germline V gene encodes CDR1 MDHEN and CDR2 SYDVKM.

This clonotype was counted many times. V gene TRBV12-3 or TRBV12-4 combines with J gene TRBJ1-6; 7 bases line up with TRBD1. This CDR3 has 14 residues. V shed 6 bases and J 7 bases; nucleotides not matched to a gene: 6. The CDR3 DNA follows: TGTGCCAGCAGCCAGGGACAGCCAAATTCACCCCTCCACTTT. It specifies CASSQGQPNSPLHF.

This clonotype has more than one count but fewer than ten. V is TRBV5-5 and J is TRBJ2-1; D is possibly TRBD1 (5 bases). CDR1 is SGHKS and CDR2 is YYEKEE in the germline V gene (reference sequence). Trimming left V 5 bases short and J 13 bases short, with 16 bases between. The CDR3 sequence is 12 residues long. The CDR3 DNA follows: TGTGCCAGCAGTCGGATAGACAGTATACAGTTCTTC. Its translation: CASSRIDSIQFF.

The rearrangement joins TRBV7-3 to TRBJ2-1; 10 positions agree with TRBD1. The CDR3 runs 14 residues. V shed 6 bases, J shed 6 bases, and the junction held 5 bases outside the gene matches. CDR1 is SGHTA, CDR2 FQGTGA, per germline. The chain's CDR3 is CASSNRDRGNEQFF. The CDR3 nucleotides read TGTGCCAGCAGTAACCGGGACAGGGGCAATGAGCAGTTCTTC.

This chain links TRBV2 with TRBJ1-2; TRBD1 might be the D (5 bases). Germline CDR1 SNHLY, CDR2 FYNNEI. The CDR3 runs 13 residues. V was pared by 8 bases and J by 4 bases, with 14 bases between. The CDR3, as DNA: TGTGCCAGCGAGCACAGGTCCTCCTATGGCTACACCTTC. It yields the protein CASEHRSSYGYTF. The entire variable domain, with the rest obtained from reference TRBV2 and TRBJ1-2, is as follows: EPEVTQTPSHQVTQMGQEVILRCVPISNHLYFYWYRQILGQKVEFLVSFYNNEISEKSEIFDDQFSVERPDGSNFTLKIRSTKLEDSAMYFCASEHRSSYGYTFGSGTRLTVV.

CDR3 nucleotide sequence: TGTGCCAGCAGCCGCAGGCGGTCAGGGCCATCCAAAGAGACCCAGTACTTC. This translates into CASSRRRSGPSKETQYF. V usage is TRBV7-9 and J usage is TRBJ2-5; tentatively, D is TRBD1 (5 bases). The V gene lost 5 bases and the J gene lost 3 bases, with 22 bases spanning the gap. Germline values: CDR1 SEHNR, CDR2 FQNEAQ (reference sequence). The CDR3 is 17 residues long.

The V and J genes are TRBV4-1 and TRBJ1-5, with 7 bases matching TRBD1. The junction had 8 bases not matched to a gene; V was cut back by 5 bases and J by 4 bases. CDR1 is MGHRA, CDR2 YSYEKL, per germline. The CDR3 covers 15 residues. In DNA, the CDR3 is TGCGCCAGCAGCTACCCCGGGACAGAAAATCAGCCCCAGCATTTT. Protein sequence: CASSYPGTENQPQHF.

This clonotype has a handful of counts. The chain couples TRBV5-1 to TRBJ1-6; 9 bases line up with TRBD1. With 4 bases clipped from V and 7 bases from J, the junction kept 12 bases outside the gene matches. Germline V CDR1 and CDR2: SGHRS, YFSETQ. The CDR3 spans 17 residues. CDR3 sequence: CASSPDPMTGGNSPLHF. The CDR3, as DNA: TGCGCCAGCAGCCCCGACCCTATGACAGGGGGGAATTCACCCCTCCACTTT.

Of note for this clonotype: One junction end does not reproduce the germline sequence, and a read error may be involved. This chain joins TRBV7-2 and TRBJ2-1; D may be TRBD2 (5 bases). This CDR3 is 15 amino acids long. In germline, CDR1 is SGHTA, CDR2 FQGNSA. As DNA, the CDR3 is TGTGCCAGCAGACTAGGAGGTGACCCTTACAATGAGCGGTTCTTC. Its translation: CASRLGGDPYNERFF. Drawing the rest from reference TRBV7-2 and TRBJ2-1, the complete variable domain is GAGVSQSPSNKVTEKGKDVELRCDPISGHTALYWYRQSLGQGLEFLIYFQGNSAPDKSGLPSDRFSAERTGGSVSTLTIQRTQQEDSAVYLCASRLGGDPYNERFFGPGTRLTVL.

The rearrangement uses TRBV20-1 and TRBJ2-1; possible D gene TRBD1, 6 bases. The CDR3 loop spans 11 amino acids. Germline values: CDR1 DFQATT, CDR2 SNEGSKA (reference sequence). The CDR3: CRGGSANEQFF. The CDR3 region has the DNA TGCAGAGGGGGTAGCGCCAATGAGCAGTTCTTC.

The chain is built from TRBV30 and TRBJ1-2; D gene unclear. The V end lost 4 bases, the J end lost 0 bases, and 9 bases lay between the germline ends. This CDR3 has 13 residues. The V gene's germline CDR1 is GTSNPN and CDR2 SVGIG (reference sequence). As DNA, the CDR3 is TGTGCCTGGACGGAAGAAGCTAACTATGGCTACACCTTC. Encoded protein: CAWTEEANYGYTF.

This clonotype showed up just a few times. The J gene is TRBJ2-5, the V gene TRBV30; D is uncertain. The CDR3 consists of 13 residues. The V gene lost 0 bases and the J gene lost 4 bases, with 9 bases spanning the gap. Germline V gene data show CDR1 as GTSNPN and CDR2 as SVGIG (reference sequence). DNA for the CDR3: TGTGCCTGGAGTGTGACATGGGGAGAGACCCAGTACTTC. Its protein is CAWSVTWGETQYF. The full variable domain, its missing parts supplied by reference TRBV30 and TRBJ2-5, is SQTIHQWPATLVQPVGSPLSLECTVEGTSNPNLYWYRQAAGRGLQLLFYSVGIGQISSEVPQNLSASRPQDRQFILSSKKLLLSDSGFYLCAWSVTWGETQYFGPGTRLLVL.

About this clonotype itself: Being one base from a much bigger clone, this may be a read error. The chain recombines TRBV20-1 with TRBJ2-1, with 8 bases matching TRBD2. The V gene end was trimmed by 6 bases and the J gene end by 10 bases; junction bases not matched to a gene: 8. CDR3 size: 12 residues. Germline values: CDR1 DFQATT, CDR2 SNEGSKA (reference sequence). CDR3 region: CSALWTSSEQFF. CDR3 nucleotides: TGCAGTGCACTCTGGACTAGCTCCGAGCAGTTCTTC.

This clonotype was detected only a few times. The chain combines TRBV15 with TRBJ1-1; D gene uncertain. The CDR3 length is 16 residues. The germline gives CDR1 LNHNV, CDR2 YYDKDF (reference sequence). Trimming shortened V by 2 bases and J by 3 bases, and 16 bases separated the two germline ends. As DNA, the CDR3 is TGTGCCACCAGCAGACATCCCCTTGGTTTGGACACTGAAGCTTTCTTT. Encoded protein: CATSRHPLGLDTEAFF.

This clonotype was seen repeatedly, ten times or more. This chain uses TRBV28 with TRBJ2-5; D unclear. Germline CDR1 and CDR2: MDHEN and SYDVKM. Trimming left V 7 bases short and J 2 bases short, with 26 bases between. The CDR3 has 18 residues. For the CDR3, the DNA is TGTGCCAGCAAACCCCTGGGAAGCCTCTCGATGGCACAAGAGACCCAGTACTTC. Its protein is CASKPLGSLSMAQETQYF.

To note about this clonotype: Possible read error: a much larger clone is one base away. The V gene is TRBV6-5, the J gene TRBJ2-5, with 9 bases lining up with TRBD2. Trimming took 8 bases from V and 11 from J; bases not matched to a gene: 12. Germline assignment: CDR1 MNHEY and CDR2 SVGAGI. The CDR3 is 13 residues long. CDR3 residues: CASLAGEANEQYF. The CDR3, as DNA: TGTGCCAGCTTAGCGGGAGAGGCCAATGAGCAGTACTTC.

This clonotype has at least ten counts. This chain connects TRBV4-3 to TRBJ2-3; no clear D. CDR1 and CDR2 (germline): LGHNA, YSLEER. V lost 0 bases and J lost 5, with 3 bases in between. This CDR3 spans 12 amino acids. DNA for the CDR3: TGCGCCAGCAGCCAAGACAGAGATACGCAGTATTTT. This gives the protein CASSQDRDTQYF.